This T cell receptor (beta chain) was sequenced in a study of T cell responses to AZD1222 COVID-19 vaccine. Regarding the study as a whole: Elevations in Spike-specific TCR breadth and depth followed administration of two AZD1222 doses. White British people made up most donors, females outnumbered males, and clonal diversity was possibly underestimated. Researchers took repertoire samples only after the peak T cell response had come. The reported proportion of spike-specific TCRs targeting unmutated variant regions was nearly half.

Comments on this clone: The antigen is not known.

Libraries were prepared by immunoSEQ multiplex PCR; TCRdb keeps only in-frame clonotypes and omits some of them. The sample has 100,000 to 150,000 clones, nearly 90% seen once. Sequencing was performed on peripheral blood, taken on day 0 of AZD1222 vaccination. This receptor was taken from an adult in good health.

The CDR3 protein is CASSEPATPKETQYF. CDR3 bases: TGTGCCAGCAGTGAACCCGCGACACCTAAAGAGACCCAGTACTTC. This chain uses TRBV2 with TRBJ2-5; D unresolved. V was cut by 2 bases and J by 3 bases, with 13 bases left in between. CDR3 length equals 15 residues. The germline gives CDR1 SNHLY, CDR2 FYNNEI.